These 17 T cell receptor beta chains were all obtained from the same sample, sequenced in a study of CD8+CD57+ T cells in acquired aplastic anemia. TCR beta VDJ combinations and CDR3 sequences were profiled from genomic DNA. TCRdb reprocessed the reads with MiXCR, giving one entry per CDR3 protein. The sample consists of over 150,000 distinct CDR3 sequences, approximately 50% of them appearing once. Material for sequencing was sorted CD4+, CD8+, or CD8+CD57+ T cells (not recorded which) from PBMCs. The receptors were sampled from a human donor in good health, serving as a control.

This clonotype was counted ten times or more. The J gene is TRBJ2-4, the V gene TRBV19, with TRBD1 identical over 7 bases. There are 16 residues in the CDR3. Germline lookup yields CDR1 LNHDA and CDR2 SQIVND (reference sequence). Trimming took 5 bases from V and 3 from J; bases not matched to a gene: 10. The CDR3 loop is CASSQPRDSYKNIQYF. CDR3 bases: TGTGCCAGTAGTCAACCAAGGGACAGCTACAAAAACATTCAGTACTTC.

The V gene is TRBV15, the J gene TRBJ2-1; D is unclear. Trimming stripped 0 bases from V and 4 bases from J, with 13 bases between. This CDR3 contains 16 residues. From germline, CDR1 is LNHNV and CDR2 YYDKDF (reference sequence). The CDR3 region has the DNA TGTGCCACCAGCAGAGATGTCGGTTTGGGTTACAATGAGCAGTTCTTC. Translated: CATSRDVGLGYNEQFF. The full variable domain, with the rest looked up from reference TRBV15 and TRBJ2-1, is DAMVIQNPRYQVTQFGKPVTLSCSQTLNHNVMYWYQQKSSQAPKLLFHYYDKDFNNEADTPDNFQSRRPNTSFCFLDIRSPGLGDTAMYLCATSRDVGLGYNEQFFGPGTRLTVL.

The chain combines TRBV27 with TRBJ1-1; no firm D call. The germline gives CDR1 MNHEY, CDR2 SMNVEV (reference sequence). V was shortened by 6 bases and J by 5 bases, with 13 bases between the two germline ends. CDR3 length equals 13 residues. The CDR3 DNA follows: TGTGCCAGCAGATGGAGGGAAAGGACTGAAGCTTTCTTT. Translated: CASRWRERTEAFF.

In its sample, this clonotype was seen a few times. This chain connects TRBV18 to TRBJ1-1, with a tentative D call TRBD1 (5 bases). CDR3 length equals 13 residues. The V gene's germline CDR1 is KGHSH and CDR2 LQKENI. V was clipped by 5 bases and J by 0 bases, with 7 bases between them. CDR3 region: CASSSGLNTEAFF. CDR3 in DNA: TGTGCCAGCTCATCGGGACTGAACACTGAAGCTTTCTTT.

V and J are TRBV9 and TRBJ1-4, with D possibly TRBD1 on 5 matching bases. Trimming left V 3 bases short and J 3 bases short, with 12 bases between. The CDR3 covers 15 residues. Germline CDR1 reads SGDLS; CDR2 reads YYNGEE. For the CDR3, the DNA is TGTGCCAGCAGCGAAAACCCGGGGGCTAATGAAAAACTGTTTTTT. Amino acids: CASSENPGANEKLFF. Complete variable domain (other parts from reference TRBV9 and TRBJ1-4): DSGVTQTPKHLITATGQRVTLRCSPRSGDLSVYWYQQSLDQGLQFLIQYYNGEERAKGNILERFSAQQFPDLHSELNLSSLELGDSALYFCASSENPGANEKLFFGSGTQLSVL.

The rearrangement uses TRBV10-3 and TRBJ1-6; 7 bases agree with TRBD1. V lost 3 bases and J lost 6; bases outside the gene matches: 11. The CDR3 sequence is 17 residues long. CDR1 is ENHRY and CDR2 is SYGVKD in the germline V gene. CDR3 DNA sequence: TGTGCCATCAGTGAAAGGGACAGCCGGGCCATTAATTCACCCCTCCACTTT. Residues: CAISERDSRAINSPLHF.

This clonotype showed up many times. This chain connects TRBV5-1 to TRBJ2-1, with unresolved D. The V end lost 4 bases, the J end lost 4 bases, and 15 bases lay between the germline ends. Germline V gives CDR1 SGHRS, CDR2 YFSETQ. The CDR3 loop spans 15 amino acids. Here the CDR3 DNA reads TGCGCCAGCAGCCCGGACCCGTTTTCTTACAATGAGCAGTTCTTC. Translation: CASSPDPFSYNEQFF.

This clonotype was counted at least ten times. The junction departs from the called germline gene at one end, perhaps through a read error. The V and J genes are TRBV5-8 and TRBJ2-5, with no clear D. CDR3 length equals 13 residues. The germline CDR1 and CDR2 sequences are SGHTS and YDEGEE. The CDR3: CVSSLEFQETQYF. In nucleotides, the CDR3 is TGTGTCAGCAGCTTGGAGTTCCAAGAGACCCAGTACTTC.

The genes are TRBV14 and TRBJ1-6; no reliable D call. V dropped 2 bases and J dropped 0 bases, with 14 bases sitting between them. Germline V gene data show CDR1 as SGHDN and CDR2 as FVKESK. The CDR3 contains 18 residues. The CDR3, as DNA: TGTGCCAGCAGCCAATTTTCCGGGTCTAGCTCCTATAATTCACCCCTCCACTTT. Its translation is CASSQFSGSSSYNSPLHF.

V and J are TRBV6-4 and TRBJ1-2; weak D call: TRBD1 (5 bases). V was shortened by 3 bases and J by 14 bases, with 13 bases between the two germline ends. Germline-derived CDR1 and CDR2 are MRHNA and SNTAGT. The CDR3 consists of 11 residues. The CDR3 DNA sequence: TGTGCCAGCAGTGAAAAAGGGACTGGGACCTTC. Translating gives CASSEKGTGTF.

Concerning this clonotype itself: At one end the junction does not follow the germline gene, possibly because of a read error. V and J are TRBV9 and TRBJ2-6; D is perhaps TRBD2 (5 bases). This CDR3 spans 15 amino acids. In germline, CDR1 is SGDLS, CDR2 YYNGEE. The CDR3 is CASSERDSGANVLTF. CDR3 bases: TGCGCCAGCAGTGAGAGGGACTCTGGGGCCAACGTCCTGACTTTC. The full variable domain, completed using reference TRBV9 and TRBJ2-6, is DSGVTQTPKHLITATGQRVTLRCSPRSGDLSVYWYQQSLDQGLQFLIQYYNGEERAKGNILERFSAQQFPDLHSELNLSSLELGDSALYFCASSERDSGANVLTFGAGSRLTVL.

The chain joins TRBV7-8 to TRBJ1-1; D unresolved. Germline V CDR1 and CDR2: SGHVS, FQNEAQ. This CDR3 region has 14 residues. V was cut by 7 bases and J by 4 bases, with 16 bases left in between. The CDR3, as DNA: TGTGCCAGCACCCGAGACACCCGAGGCACTGAAGCTTTCTTT. It yields the protein CASTRDTRGTEAFF. The variable domain in full, completed from reference TRBV7-8 and TRBJ1-1, reads GAGVSQSPRYKVAKRGQDVALRCDPISGHVSLFWYQQALGQGPEFLTYFQNEAQLDKSGLPSDRFFAERPEGSVSTLKIQRTQQEDSAVYLCASTRDTRGTEAFFGQGTRLTVV.

The chain recombines TRBV6-6 with TRBJ2-2; TRBD1 matches 7 bases. CDR1 is MNHNY and CDR2 is SVGAGI in the germline V gene (reference sequence). The CDR3 length is 16 residues. J was trimmed by 3 bases and V by 3 bases; bases with no gene match: 7. The CDR3 DNA is TGTGCCAGCAGTTATTTTCCGGGACAGTACACCGGGGAGCTGTTTTTT. This encodes CASSYFPGQYTGELFF.

The CDR3 here is CASSSTGDSRQPQHF. The CDR3 nucleotides are TGTGCCAGTAGCTCGACAGGGGATAGCCGGCAGCCCCAGCATTTT. The rearrangement joins TRBV19 to TRBJ1-5; 8 nucleotides align to TRBD1. Germline CDR1 is LNHDA and CDR2 is SQIVND (reference sequence). V was pared by 6 bases and J by 7 bases, with 11 bases of the junction left unmatched. This CDR3 region has 15 residues.

In this sample, this clonotype turned up many times. V and J are TRBV5-6 and TRBJ1-1, with TRBD1 matching over 9 bases. Germline trimming cut 4 bases from V and 4 bases from J; bases unmatched to any gene: 14. Germline V gene lookup returns CDR1 SGHDT and CDR2 YYEEEE. The CDR3 sequence is 17 residues long. CDR3 sequence: CASSRPGTGRGVTEAFF. CDR3 DNA: TGTGCCAGCAGCCGTCCCGGGACAGGGCGGGGTGTCACTGAAGCTTTCTTT. Complete variable domain (other parts from reference TRBV5-6 and TRBJ1-1): DAGVTQSPTHLIKTRGQQVTLRCSPKSGHDTVSWYQQALGQGPQFIFQYYEEEERQRGNFPDRFSGHQFPNYSSELNVNALLLGDSALYLCASSRPGTGRGVTEAFFGQGTRLTVV.

This chain links TRBV19 with TRBJ2-3; D is unclear. The CDR3 is 14 residues long. Germline V gives CDR1 LNHDA, CDR2 SQIVND (reference sequence). V was cut by 9 bases and J by 4 bases, with 17 bases left in between. CDR3 sequence reads: CASNKAGFADTQYF. DNA of the CDR3: TGTGCCAGCAATAAAGCAGGTTTTGCAGATACGCAGTATTTT.

This clonotype occurred a few times. Given a much more abundant clone one base away, this may be a read error. The chain couples TRBV28 to TRBJ2-7; perhaps D is TRBD1 or TRBD2 (6 bases each). This CDR3 has 12 residues. CDR1 is MDHEN, CDR2 SYDVKM, per germline. CDR3 coding DNA: TGTGCCCGCAGTGTAGGAGGGGGCGAGCAGTACTTC. Its translation: CARSVGGGEQYF.